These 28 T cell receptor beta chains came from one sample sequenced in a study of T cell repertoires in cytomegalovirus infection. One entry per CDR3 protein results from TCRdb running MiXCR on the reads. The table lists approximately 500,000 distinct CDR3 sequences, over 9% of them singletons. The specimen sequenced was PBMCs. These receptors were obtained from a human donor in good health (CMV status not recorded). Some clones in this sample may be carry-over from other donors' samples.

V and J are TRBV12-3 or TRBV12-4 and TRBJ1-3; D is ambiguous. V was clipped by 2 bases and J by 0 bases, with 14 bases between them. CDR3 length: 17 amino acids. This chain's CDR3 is CASSLMGVMVSGNTIYF. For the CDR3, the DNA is TGTGCCAGCAGTTTAATGGGCGTAATGGTCTCTGGAAACACCATATATTTT.

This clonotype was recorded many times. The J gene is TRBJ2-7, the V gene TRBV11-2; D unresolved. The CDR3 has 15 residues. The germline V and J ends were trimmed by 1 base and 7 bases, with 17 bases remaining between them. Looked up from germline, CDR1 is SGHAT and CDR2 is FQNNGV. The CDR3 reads CASSLGRSRPGEQYF. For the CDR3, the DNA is TGTGCCAGCAGCTTAGGCAGGTCCCGACCGGGTGAGCAGTACTTC.

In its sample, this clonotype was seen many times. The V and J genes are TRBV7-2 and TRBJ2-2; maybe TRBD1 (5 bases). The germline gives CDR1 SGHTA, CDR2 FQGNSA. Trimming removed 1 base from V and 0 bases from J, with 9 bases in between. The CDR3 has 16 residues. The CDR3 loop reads CASSLVSGSNTGELFF. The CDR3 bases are TGTGCCAGCAGCTTAGTTTCAGGGTCGAACACCGGGGAGCTGTTTTTT.

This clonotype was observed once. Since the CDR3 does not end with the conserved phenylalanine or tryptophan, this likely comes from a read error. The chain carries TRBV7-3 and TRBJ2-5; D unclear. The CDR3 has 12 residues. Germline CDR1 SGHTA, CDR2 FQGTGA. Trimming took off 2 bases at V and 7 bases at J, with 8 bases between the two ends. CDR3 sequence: CASSLEVGTQYL. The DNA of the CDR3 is TGTGCCAGCAGCTTAGAAGTAGGGACCCAGTACTTG.

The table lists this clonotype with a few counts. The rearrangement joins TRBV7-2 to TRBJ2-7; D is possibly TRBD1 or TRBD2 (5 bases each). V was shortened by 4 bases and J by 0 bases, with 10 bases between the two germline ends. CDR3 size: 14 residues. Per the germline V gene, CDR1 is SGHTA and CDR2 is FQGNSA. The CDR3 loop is CASSSGRGSYEQYV. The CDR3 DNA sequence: TGTGCCAGCAGCTCGGGACGTGGCTCCTACGAGCAGTACGTC.

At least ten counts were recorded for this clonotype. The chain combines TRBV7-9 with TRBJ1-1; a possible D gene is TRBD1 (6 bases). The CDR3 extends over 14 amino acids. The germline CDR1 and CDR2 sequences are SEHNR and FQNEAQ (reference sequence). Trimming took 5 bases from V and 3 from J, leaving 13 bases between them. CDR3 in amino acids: CASSLGGQHTEAFF. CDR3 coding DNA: TGTGCCAGCAGCCTAGGAGGACAGCACACTGAAGCTTTCTTT.

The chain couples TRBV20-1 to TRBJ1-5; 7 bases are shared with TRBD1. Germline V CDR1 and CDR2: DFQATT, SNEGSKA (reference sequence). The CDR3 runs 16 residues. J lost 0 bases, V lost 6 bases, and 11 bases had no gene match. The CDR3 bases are TGCAGTGCAGGCCCCTGGGGACAGCTTAGCAATCAGCCCCAGCATTTT. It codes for CSAGPWGQLSNQPQHF.

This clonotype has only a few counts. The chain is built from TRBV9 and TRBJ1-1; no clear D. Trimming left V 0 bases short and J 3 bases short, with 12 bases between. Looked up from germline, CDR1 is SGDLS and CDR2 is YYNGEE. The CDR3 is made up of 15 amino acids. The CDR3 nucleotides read TGTGCCAGCAGCGTAGCAGCCTCCCCGGACACTGAAGCTTTCTTT. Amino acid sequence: CASSVAASPDTEAFF.

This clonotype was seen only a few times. The CDR3 here is CASRALAGETDTQYF. CDR3 coding DNA: TGTGCCAGCAGAGCACTAGCGGGAGAGACAGATACGCAGTATTTT. The V and J genes are TRBV2 and TRBJ2-3; TRBD2 matches 11 bases. The V segment lost 6 bases and the J segment 3 bases; nucleotides outside the gene matches: 5. Per the germline V gene, CDR1 is SNHLY and CDR2 is FYNNEI. The CDR3 spans 15 residues.

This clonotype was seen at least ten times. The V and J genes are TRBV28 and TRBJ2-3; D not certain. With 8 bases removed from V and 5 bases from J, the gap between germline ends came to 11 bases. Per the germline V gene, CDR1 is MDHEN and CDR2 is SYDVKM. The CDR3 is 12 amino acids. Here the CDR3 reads CASQLWEDTQYF. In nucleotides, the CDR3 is TGTGCCAGCCAACTATGGGAAGATACGCAGTATTTT.

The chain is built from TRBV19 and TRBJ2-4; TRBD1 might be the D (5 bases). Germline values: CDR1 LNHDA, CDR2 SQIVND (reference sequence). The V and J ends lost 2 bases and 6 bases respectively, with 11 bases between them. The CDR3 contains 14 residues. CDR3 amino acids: CASSISGLGNIQYF. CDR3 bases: TGTGCCAGTAGTATATCAGGGCTAGGAAACATTCAGTACTTC.

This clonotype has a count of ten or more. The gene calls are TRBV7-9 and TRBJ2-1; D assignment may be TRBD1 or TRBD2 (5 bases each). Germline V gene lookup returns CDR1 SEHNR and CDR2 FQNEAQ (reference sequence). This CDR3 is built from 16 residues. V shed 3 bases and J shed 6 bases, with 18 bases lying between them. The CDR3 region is CASSFPRDRTINEQFF. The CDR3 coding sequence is TGTGCCAGCAGCTTCCCCCGGGACCGAACCATCAATGAGCAGTTCTTC. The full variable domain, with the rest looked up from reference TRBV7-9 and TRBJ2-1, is DTGVSQNPRHKITKRGQNVTFRCDPISEHNRLYWYRQTLGQGPEFLTYFQNEAQLEKSRLLSDRFSAERPKGSFSTLEIQRTEQGDSAMYLCASSFPRDRTINEQFFGPGTRLTVL.

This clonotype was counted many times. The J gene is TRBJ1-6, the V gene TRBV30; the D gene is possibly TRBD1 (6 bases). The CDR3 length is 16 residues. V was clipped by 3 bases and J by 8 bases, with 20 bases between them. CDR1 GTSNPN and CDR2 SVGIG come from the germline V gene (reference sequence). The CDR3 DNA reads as TGTGCCTGGAGGGACTTCCGGACAGCGGCCTATTCACCCCTCCACTTT. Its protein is CAWRDFRTAAYSPLHF. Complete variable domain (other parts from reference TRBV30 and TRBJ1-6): SQTIHQWPATLVQPVGSPLSLECTVEGTSNPNLYWYRQAAGRGLQLLFYSVGIGQISSEVPQNLSASRPQDRQFILSSKKLLLSDSGFYLCAWRDFRTAAYSPLHFGNGTRLTVT.

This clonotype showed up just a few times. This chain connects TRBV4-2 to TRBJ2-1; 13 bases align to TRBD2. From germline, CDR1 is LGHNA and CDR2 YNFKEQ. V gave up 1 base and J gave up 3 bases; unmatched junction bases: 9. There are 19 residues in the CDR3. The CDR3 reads CASSQGTFGTSGVYNEQFF. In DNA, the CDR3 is TGTGCCAGCAGCCAAGGAACGTTTGGGACTAGCGGGGTCTACAATGAGCAGTTCTTC.

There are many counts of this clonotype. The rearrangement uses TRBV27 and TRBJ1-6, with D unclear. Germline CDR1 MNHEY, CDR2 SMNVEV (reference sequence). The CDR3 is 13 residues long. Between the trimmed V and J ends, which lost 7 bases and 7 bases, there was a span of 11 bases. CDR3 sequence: CASTLVGNSPLHF. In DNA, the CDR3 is TGTGCCAGCACTCTGGTTGGGAATTCACCCCTCCACTTT.

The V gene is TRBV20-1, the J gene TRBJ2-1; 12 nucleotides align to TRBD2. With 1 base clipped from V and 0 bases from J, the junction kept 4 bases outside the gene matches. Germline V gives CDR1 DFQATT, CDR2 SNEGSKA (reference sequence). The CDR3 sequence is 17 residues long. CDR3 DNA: TGCAGTGCTAGAGGGGGACTAGCGGGCCCCTCCTACAATGAGCAGTTCTTC. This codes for CSARGGLAGPSYNEQFF.

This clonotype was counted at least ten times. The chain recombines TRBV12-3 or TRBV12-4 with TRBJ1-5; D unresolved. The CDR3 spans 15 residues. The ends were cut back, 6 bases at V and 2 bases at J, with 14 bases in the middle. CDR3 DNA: TGTGCCAGCAGCACCGATTCTCAGGGCAATCAGCCCCAGCATTTT. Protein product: CASSTDSQGNQPQHF.

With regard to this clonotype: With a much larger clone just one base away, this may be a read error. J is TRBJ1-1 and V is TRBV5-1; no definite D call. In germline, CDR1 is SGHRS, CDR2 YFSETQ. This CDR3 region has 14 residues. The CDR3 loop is CTSSLAADNTEAFF. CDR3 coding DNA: TGCACCAGCAGCTTGGCGGCGGACAACACTGAAGCTTTCTTT.

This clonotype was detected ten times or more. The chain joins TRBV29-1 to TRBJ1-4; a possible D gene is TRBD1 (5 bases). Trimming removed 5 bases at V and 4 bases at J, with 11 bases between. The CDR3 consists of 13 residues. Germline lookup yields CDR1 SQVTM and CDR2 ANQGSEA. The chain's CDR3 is CSVRQLLNEKLFF. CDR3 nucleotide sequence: TGCAGCGTTCGACAGCTACTTAATGAAAAACTGTTTTTT.

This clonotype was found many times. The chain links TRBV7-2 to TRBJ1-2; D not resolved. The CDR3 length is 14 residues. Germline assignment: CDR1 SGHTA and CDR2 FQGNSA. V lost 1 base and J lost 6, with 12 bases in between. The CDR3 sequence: CASSLESPTHGYTF. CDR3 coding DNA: TGTGCCAGCAGCTTAGAATCTCCCACCCATGGCTACACCTTC.

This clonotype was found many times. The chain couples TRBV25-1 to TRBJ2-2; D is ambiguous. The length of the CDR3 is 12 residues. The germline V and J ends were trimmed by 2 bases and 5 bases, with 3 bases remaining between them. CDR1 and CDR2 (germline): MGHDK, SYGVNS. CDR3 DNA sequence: TGTGCCAGCAGTGAACTTACCGGGGAGCTGTTTTTT. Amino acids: CASSELTGELFF.

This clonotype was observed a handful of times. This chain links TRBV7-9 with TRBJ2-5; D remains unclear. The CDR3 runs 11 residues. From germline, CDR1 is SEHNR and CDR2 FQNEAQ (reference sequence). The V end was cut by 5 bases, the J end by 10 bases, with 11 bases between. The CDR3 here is CASSKGWGQYF. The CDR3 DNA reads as TGTGCCAGCAGCAAGGGATGGGGCCAGTACTTC.

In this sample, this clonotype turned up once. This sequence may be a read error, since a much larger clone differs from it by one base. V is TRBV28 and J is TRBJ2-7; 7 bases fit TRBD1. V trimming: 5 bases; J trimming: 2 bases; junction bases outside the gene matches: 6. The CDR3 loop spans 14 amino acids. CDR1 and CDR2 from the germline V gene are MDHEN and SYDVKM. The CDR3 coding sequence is TGTGCCAGCAGTCGTCGGACAGGAACCTACGAGCAGTACTTC. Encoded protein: CASSRRTGTYEQYF.

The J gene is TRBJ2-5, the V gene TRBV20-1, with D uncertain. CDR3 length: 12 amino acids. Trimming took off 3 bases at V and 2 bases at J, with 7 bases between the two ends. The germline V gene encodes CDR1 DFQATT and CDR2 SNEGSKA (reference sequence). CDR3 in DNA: TGCAGTGCTAGGCTTATTCAAGAGACCCAGTACTTC. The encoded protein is CSARLIQETQYF.

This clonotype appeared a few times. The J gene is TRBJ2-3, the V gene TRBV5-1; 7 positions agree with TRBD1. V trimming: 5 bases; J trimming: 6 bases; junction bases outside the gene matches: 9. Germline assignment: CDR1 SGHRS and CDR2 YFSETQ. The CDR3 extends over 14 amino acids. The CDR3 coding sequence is TGCGCCAGCAGTTTACAGGGGACGGCGGATACGCAGTATTTT. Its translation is CASSLQGTADTQYF.

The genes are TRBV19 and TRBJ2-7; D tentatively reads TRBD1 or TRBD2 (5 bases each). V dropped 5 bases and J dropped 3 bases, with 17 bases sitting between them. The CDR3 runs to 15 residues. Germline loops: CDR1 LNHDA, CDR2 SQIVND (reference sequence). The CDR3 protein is CASSARDASFYEQYF. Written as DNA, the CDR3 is TGTGCCAGTAGTGCCCGGGACGCCTCATTCTACGAGCAGTACTTC.

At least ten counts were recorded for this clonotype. The CDR3 loop is CASSSRARGFMTGELFF. For the CDR3, the DNA is TGTGCCAGCAGTTCGCGAGCCAGGGGGTTTATGACCGGGGAGCTGTTTTTT. The chain links TRBV12-3 or TRBV12-4 to TRBJ2-2, with 7 bases matching TRBD1. After removal of 4 bases from V and 5 bases from J, the junction contained 13 bases not matched to a gene. The CDR3 is 17 amino acids.

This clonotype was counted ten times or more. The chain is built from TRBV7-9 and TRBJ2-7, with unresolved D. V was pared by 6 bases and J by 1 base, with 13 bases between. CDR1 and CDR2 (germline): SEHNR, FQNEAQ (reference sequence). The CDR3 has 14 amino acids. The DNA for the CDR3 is TGTGCCAGCAGGGGTGGGGAACTATCCTACGAGCAGTACTTC. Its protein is CASRGGELSYEQYF.